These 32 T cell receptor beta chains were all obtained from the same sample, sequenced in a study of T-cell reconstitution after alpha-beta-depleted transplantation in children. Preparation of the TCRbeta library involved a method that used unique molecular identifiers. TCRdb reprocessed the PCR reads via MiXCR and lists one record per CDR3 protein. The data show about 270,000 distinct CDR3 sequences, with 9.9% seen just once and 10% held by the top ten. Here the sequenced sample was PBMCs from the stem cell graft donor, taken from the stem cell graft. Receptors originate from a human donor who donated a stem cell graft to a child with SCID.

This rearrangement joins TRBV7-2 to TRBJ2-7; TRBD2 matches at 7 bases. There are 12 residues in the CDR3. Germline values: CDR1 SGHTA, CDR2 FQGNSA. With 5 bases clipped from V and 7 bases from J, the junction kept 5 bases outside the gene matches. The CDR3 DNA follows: TGTGCCAGCAGCAAGAGCGGGGTTGAGCAGTACTTC. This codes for CASSKSGVEQYF.

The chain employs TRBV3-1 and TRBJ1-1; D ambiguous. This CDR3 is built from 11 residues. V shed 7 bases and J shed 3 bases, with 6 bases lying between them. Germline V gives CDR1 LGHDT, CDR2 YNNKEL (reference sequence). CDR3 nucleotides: TGTGCCAGCATCAAGGACACTGAAGCTTTCTTT. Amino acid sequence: CASIKDTEAFF.

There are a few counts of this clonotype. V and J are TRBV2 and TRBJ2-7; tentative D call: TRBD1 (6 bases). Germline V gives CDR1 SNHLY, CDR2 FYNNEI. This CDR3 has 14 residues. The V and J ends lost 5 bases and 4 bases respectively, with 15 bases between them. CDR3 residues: CASSNREGFYEQYF. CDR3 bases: TGTGCCAGCAGTAACAGGGAAGGGTTTTACGAGCAGTACTTC. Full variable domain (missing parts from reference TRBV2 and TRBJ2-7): EPEVTQTPSHQVTQMGQEVILRCVPISNHLYFYWYRQILGQKVEFLVSFYNNEISEKSEIFDDQFSVERPDGSNFTLKIRSTKLEDSAMYFCASSNREGFYEQYFGPGTRLTVT.

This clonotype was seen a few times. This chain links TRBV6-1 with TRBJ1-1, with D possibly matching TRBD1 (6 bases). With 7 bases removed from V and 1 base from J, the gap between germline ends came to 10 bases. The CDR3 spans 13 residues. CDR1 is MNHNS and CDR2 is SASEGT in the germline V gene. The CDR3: CASKGGANTEAFF. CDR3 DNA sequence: TGTGCCAGCAAAGGGGGGGCGAACACTGAAGCTTTCTTT.

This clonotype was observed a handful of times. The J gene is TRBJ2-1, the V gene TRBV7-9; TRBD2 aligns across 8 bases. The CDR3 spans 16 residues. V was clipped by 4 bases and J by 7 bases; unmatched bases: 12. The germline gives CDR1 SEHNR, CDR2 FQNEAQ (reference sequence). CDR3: CASSSEGSGEPNEQFF. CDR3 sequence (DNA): TGTGCCAGCAGCTCAGAGGGTAGCGGGGAACCAAATGAGCAGTTCTTC.

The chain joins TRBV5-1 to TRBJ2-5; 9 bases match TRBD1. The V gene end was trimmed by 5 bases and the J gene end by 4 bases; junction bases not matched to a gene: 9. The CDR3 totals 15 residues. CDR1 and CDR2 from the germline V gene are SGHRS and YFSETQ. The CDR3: CASRSGQGIPETQYF. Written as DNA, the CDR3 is TGCGCCAGCAGGAGTGGACAGGGGATTCCAGAGACCCAGTACTTC.

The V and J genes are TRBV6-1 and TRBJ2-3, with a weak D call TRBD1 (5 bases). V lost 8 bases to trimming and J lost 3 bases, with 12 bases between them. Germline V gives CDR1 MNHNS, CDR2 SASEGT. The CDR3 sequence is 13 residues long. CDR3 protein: CASWQGGTDTQYF. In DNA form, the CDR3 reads TGTGCCAGCTGGCAGGGCGGAACAGATACGCAGTATTTT.

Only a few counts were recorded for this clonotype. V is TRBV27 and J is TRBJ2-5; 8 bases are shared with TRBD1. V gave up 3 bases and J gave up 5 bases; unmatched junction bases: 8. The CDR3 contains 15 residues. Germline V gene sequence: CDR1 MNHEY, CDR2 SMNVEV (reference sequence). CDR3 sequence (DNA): TGTGCCAGCAGTTTTTGGGCAGGGGGCGGGGAGACCCAGTACTTC. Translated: CASSFWAGGGETQYF.

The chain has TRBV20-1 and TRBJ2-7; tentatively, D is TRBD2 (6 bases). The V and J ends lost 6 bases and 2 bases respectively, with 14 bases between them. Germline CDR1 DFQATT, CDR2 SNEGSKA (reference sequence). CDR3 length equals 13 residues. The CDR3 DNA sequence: TGCAGTGCCTCTCAGGGACTCACCTACGAGCAGTACTTC. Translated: CSASQGLTYEQYF.

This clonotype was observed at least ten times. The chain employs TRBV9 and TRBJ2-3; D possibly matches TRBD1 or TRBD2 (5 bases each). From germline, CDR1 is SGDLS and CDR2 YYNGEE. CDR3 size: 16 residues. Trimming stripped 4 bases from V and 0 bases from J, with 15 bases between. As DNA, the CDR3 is TGTGCCAGCAGCTCCGGGGCGAATCCTAGCACAGATACGCAGTATTTT. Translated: CASSSGANPSTDTQYF.

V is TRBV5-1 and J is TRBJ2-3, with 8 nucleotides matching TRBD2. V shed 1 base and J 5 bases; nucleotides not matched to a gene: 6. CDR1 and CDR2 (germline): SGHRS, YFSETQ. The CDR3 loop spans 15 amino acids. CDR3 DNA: TGCGCCAGCAGCTTGAGTAGCGGGATGGTAGATACGCAGTATTTT. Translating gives CASSLSSGMVDTQYF.

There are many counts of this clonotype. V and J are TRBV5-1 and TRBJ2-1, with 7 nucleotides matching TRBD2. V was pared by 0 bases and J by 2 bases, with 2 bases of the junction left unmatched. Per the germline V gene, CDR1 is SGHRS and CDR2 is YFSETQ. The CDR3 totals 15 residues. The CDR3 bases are TGCGCCAGCAGCTTGGGGACTAGAACCTACAATGAGCAGTTCTTC. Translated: CASSLGTRTYNEQFF. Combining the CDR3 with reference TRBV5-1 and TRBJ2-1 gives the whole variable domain KAGVTQTPRYLIKTRGQQVTLSCSPISGHRSVSWYQQTPGQGLQFLFEYFSETQRNKGNFPGRFSGRQFSNSRSEMNVSTLELGDSALYLCASSLGTRTYNEQFFGPGTRLTVL.

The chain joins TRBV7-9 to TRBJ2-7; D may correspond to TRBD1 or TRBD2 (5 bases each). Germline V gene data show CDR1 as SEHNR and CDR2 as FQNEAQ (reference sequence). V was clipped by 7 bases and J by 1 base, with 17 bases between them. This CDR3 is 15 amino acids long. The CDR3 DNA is TGTGCCAGCAAGATTGCCGGGGCAGCATCCTACGAGCAGTACTTC. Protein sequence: CASKIAGAASYEQYF.

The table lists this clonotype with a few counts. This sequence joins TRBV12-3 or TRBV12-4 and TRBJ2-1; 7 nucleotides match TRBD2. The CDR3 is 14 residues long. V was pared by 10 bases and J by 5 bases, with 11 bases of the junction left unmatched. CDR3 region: CATRTGGRDNEQFF. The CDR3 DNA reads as TGTGCCACCCGAACGGGGGGAAGGGACAATGAGCAGTTCTTC.

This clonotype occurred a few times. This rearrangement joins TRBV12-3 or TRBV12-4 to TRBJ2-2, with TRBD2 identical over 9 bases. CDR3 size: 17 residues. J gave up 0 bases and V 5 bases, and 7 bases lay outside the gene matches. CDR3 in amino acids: CASSPPRGGPNTGELFF. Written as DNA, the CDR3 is TGTGCCAGCAGTCCCCCGCGGGGGGGCCCGAACACCGGGGAGCTGTTTTTT.

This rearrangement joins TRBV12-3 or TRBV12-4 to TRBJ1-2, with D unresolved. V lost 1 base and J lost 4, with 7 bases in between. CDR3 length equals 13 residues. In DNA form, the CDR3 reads TGTGCCAGCAGTTTAGGGGCCATCTATGGCTACACCTTC. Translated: CASSLGAIYGYTF.

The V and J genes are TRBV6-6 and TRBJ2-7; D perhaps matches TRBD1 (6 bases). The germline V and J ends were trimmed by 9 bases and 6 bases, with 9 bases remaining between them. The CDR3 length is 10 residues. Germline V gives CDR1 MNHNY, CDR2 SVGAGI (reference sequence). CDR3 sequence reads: CASEGVEQYF. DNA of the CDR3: TGTGCCAGTGAGGGGGTCGAGCAGTACTTC.

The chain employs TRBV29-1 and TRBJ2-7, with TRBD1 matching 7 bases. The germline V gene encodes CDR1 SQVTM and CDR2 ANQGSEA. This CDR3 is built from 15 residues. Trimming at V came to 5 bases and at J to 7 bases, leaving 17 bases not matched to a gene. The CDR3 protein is CSVQFKARTGWEQYF. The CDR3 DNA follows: TGCAGCGTTCAATTCAAGGCGCGGACAGGCTGGGAGCAGTACTTC.

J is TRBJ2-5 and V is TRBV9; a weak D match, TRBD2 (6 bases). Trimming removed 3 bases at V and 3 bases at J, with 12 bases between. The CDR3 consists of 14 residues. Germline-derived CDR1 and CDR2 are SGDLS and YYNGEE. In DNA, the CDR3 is TGTGCCAGCAGCGAGGGGACTTATAAAGAGACCCAGTACTTC. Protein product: CASSEGTYKETQYF.

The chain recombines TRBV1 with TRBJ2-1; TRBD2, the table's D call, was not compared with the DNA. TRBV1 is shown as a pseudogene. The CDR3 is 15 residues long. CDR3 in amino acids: CTSSQMGLAGHEQFF. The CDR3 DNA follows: TGCACCAGCAGCCAAATGGGACTAGCGGGGCATGAGCAGTTCTTC.

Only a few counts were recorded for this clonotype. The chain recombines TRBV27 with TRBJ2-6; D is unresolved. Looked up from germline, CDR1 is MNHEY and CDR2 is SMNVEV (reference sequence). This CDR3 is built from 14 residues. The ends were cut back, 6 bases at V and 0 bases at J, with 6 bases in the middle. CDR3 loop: CASRLSSGANVLTF. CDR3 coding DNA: TGTGCCAGCAGGCTCAGCTCTGGGGCCAACGTCCTGACTTTC.

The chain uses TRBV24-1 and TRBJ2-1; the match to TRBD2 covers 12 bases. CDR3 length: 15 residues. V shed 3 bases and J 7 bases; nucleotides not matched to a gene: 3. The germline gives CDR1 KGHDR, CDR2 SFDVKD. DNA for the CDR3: TGTGCCACCAGTGATCGGACTAGCGGGGTGAATGAGCAGTTCTTC. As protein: CATSDRTSGVNEQFF.

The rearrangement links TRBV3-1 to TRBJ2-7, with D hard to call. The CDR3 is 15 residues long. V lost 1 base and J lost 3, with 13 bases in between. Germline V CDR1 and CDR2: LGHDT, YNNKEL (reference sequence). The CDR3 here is CASSQVWDSNYEQYF. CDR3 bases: TGTGCCAGCAGCCAAGTCTGGGATTCAAACTACGAGCAGTACTTC.

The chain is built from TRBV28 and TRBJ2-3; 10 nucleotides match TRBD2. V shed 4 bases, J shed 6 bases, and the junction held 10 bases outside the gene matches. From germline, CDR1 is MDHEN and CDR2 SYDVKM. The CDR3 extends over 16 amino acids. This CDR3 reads CASSYGERGGPDTQYF. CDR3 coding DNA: TGTGCCAGCAGTTACGGCGAGCGGGGGGGCCCCGATACGCAGTATTTT.

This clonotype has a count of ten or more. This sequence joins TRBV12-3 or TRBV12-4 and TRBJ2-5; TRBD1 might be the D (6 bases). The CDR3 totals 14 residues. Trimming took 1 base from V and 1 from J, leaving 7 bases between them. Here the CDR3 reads CASSLGTAQETQYF. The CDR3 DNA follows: TGTGCCAGCAGTTTAGGGACAGCCCAAGAGACCCAGTACTTC.

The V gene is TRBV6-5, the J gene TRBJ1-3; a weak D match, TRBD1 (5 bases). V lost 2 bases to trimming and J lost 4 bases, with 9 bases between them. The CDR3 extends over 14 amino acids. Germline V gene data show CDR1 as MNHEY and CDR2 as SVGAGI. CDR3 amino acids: CASSYPAGGNTIYF. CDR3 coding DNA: TGTGCCAGCAGTTACCCAGCAGGGGGAAACACCATATATTTT.

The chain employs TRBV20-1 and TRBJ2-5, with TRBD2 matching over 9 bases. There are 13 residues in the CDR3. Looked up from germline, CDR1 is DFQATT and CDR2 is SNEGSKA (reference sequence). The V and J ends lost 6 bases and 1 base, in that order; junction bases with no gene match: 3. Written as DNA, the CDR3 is TGCAGTGCGGGGCGGGGGGGCCAAGAGACCCAGTACTTC. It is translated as CSAGRGGQETQYF.

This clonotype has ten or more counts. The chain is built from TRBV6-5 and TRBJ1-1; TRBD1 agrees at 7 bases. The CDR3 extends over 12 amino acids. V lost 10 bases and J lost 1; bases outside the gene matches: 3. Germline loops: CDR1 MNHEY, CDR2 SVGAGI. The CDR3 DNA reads TGTGCCACCAGACAGGGGAACACTGAAGCTTTCTTT. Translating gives CATRQGNTEAFF.

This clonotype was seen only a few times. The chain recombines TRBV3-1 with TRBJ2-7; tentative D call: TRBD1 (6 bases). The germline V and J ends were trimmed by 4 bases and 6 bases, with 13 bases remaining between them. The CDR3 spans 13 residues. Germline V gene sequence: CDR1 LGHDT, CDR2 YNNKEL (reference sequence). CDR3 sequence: CASSPDRRGEQYF. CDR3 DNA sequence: TGTGCCAGCAGCCCGGACAGAAGGGGCGAGCAGTACTTC.

The CDR3 DNA is TGTGCCAGCAGTGGTCAGGACAGGCCCTACGAGCAGTACTTC. Its translation: CASSGQDRPYEQYF. The chain employs TRBV2 and TRBJ2-7, with TRBD1 identical over 7 bases. The CDR3 spans 14 residues. Germline lookup yields CDR1 SNHLY and CDR2 FYNNEI. J was trimmed by 2 bases and V by 4 bases; bases with no gene match: 5.

CDR3 nucleotides: TGTGCCAGCACCCCGACGCGTCGGGGGGGGTCCTACGAGCAGTACTTC. This translates into CASTPTRRGGSYEQYF. The V and J genes are TRBV7-2 and TRBJ2-7; 8 bases line up with TRBD2. Per the germline V gene, CDR1 is SGHTA and CDR2 is FQGNSA. V lost 7 bases, J lost 1 base, and 12 bases stayed unmatched. This CDR3 is 16 amino acids long.

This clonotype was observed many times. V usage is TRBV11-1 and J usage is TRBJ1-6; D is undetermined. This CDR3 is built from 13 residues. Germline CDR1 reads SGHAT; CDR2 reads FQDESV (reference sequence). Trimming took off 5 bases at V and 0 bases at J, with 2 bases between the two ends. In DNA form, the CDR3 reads TGTGCCAGCAGCACCTCCTATAATTCACCCCTCCACTTT. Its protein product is CASSTSYNSPLHF.